A selection of T cell receptor beta chains follows, all from one sample in a study of molecular identifiers for immune sequencing clone quantification. TCRdb re-called the PCR reads through MiXCR, storing one row per CDR3 protein. The data contain 12,000 or so distinct CDR3 sequences, under 20% of them seen just once; the ten biggest clones take up approximately 1.4%. Sequenced: naive CD8+ T cells from blood, with Jurkat cell RNA spiked in. These receptors came from a human donor in good health. Some libraries in this study had Jurkat cell RNA spiked in. Both conserved end residues are part of each CDR3. D genes are given only for firm matches. Clone sizes are given selectively: once, few, many, or a class where the clone is expanded.

v_gene: TRBV12-3/TRBV12-4
j_gene: TRBJ2-7
abundance: few
d_gene: NA
CDR3aa: CASSLNDEQYF
CDR3nt: TGTGCCAGCAGCCTGAATGACGAGCAGTACTTC

v_gene: TRBV18
j_gene: TRBJ2-3
abundance: medium-sized
d_gene: TRBD2
CDR3aa: CASNGLARDTQYF
CDR3nt: TGTGCCAGCAACGGACTAGCGAGAGATACGCAGTATTTT

v_gene: TRBV5-3
j_gene: TRBJ2-5
abundance: NA
d_gene: NA
CDR3aa: CASSTLPGRTTETQYF
CDR3nt: TGTGCCAGCAGCACATTACCGGGACGCACCACAGAGACCCAGTACTTC

v_gene: TRBV28
j_gene: TRBJ2-7
abundance: few
d_gene: TRBD2
CDR3aa: CASSPTGAGGEQYF
CDR3nt: TGTGCCAGCAGTCCCACGGGTGCGGGGGGCGAGCAGTACTTC

v_gene: TRBV27
j_gene: TRBJ1-2
abundance: NA
d_gene: NA
CDR3aa: CASVHDRRFNYGYTF
CDR3nt: TGTGCCAGCGTACATGACAGGAGATTTAACTATGGCTACACCTTC

v_gene: TRBV12-3/TRBV12-4
j_gene: TRBJ2-7
abundance: NA
d_gene: NA
CDR3aa: CASSSLAYEQYF
CDR3nt: TGTGCCAGCAGTTCACTCGCCTACGAGCAGTACTTC

v_gene: TRBV7-9
j_gene: TRBJ1-6
abundance: many
d_gene: TRBD1
CDR3aa: CASSAGQVNSPLHF
CDR3nt: TGTGCCAGCAGCGCTGGACAGGTTAATTCACCCCTCCACTTT

v_gene: TRBV25-1
j_gene: TRBJ1-1
abundance: many
d_gene: NA
CDR3aa: CASGGGETIGAFF
CDR3nt: TGTGCCAGCGGGGGGGGCGAGACGATTGGAGCTTTCTTT

v_gene: TRBV7-9
j_gene: TRBJ1-5
abundance: NA
d_gene: NA
CDR3aa: CASNSDPSHQPQHF
CDR3nt: TGTGCCAGCAACTCGGACCCATCGCATCAGCCCCAGCATTTT

v_gene: TRBV20-1
j_gene: TRBJ1-6
abundance: medium-sized
d_gene: NA
CDR3aa: CSASKLGTPVPLHF
CDR3nt: TGCAGTGCTAGTAAACTAGGGACACCCGTTCCCCTCCACTTT

v_gene: TRBV6-6
j_gene: TRBJ2-7
abundance: medium-sized
d_gene: TRBD1
CDR3aa: CASSYPGQEPYEQYF
CDR3nt: TGTGCCAGCAGTTACCCCGGACAGGAGCCATACGAGCAGTACTTC

v_gene: TRBV27
j_gene: TRBJ2-7
abundance: many
d_gene: TRBD2
CDR3aa: CASSRLGGGPTYEQYF
CDR3nt: TGTGCCAGCAGTCGCCTCGGCGGGGGACCGACCTACGAGCAGTACTTC

v_gene: TRBV7-9
j_gene: TRBJ1-1
abundance: many
d_gene: NA
CDR3aa: CASSLVSLDEAFF
CDR3nt: TGTGCCAGCAGCTTAGTATCCCTGGATGAAGCTTTCTTT

v_gene: TRBV15
j_gene: TRBJ2-3
abundance: medium-sized
d_gene: TRBD2
CDR3aa: CATSSWEAGDFTDTQYF
CDR3nt: TGTGCCACCAGCAGCTGGGAGGCGGGAGACTTCACAGATACGCAGTATTTT

v_gene: TRBV6-5
j_gene: TRBJ2-3
abundance: few
d_gene: TRBD2
CDR3aa: CASTGLAGSTDTQYF
CDR3nt: TGTGCCAGCACCGGACTAGCGGGGAGCACAGATACGCAGTATTTT

v_gene: TRBV5-6
j_gene: TRBJ1-5
abundance: many
d_gene: NA
CDR3aa: CASSLAGSGQPQHF
CDR3nt: TGTGCCAGCAGCTTGGCAGGGTCGGGTCAGCCCCAGCATTTT

v_gene: TRBV27
j_gene: TRBJ2-7
abundance: medium-sized
d_gene: NA
CDR3aa: CASGPLEQYF
CDR3nt: TGTGCCAGCGGTCCTTTGGAGCAGTACTTC

v_gene: TRBV4-3
j_gene: TRBJ2-7
abundance: medium-sized
d_gene: TRBD2
CDR3aa: CASSQVAGVGRYEQYF
CDR3nt: TGCGCCAGCAGCCAGGTAGCGGGAGTAGGTCGCTACGAGCAGTACTTC

v_gene: TRBV24-1
j_gene: TRBJ2-2
abundance: medium-sized
d_gene: TRBD1
CDR3aa: CATSDTGTDINTGELFF
CDR3nt: TGTGCCACCAGTGATACAGGGACAGACATCAACACCGGGGAGCTGTTTTTT

v_gene: TRBV12-3/TRBV12-4
j_gene: TRBJ2-3
abundance: many
d_gene: TRBD2
CDR3aa: CANTLTGTSGSRDTQYF
CDR3nt: TGTGCCAACACCCTTACCGGGACTAGCGGGAGTCGAGATACGCAGTATTTT

v_gene: TRBV9
j_gene: TRBJ1-1
abundance: medium-sized
d_gene: NA
CDR3aa: CASSAPITANTEAFF
CDR3nt: TGTGCCAGCAGCGCACCAATAACAGCGAACACTGAAGCTTTCTTT

v_gene: TRBV7-9
j_gene: TRBJ1-4
abundance: NA
d_gene: NA
CDR3aa: CASSLAVGAANEKLFF
CDR3nt: TGTGCCAGCAGCTTAGCGGTGGGAGCCGCAAATGAAAAACTGTTTTTT

v_gene: TRBV5-6
j_gene: TRBJ2-7
abundance: many
d_gene: NA
CDR3aa: CASSLGGPGDEQYF
CDR3nt: TGTGCCAGCAGCTTGGGGGGTCCCGGCGACGAGCAGTACTTC

v_gene: TRBV25-1
j_gene: TRBJ2-5
abundance: many
d_gene: NA
CDR3aa: CASSEFDRPQYF
CDR3nt: TGTGCCAGCAGTGAATTCGACAGGCCCCAGTACTTC

v_gene: TRBV19
j_gene: TRBJ1-4
abundance: few
d_gene: NA
CDR3aa: CASSIAQDRRPNEKLFF
CDR3nt: TGTGCCAGTAGTATAGCGCAGGACCGGCGACCCAATGAAAAACTGTTTTTT

v_gene: TRBV7-3
j_gene: TRBJ2-1
abundance: medium-sized
d_gene: TRBD2
CDR3aa: CASSKELAGGYNEQFF
CDR3nt: TGTGCCAGCAGCAAAGAACTAGCGGGAGGTTACAATGAGCAGTTCTTC

v_gene: TRBV29-1
j_gene: TRBJ1-1
abundance: medium-sized
d_gene: NA
CDR3aa: CSVDRTALNTEAFF
CDR3nt: TGCAGCGTAGACCGGACAGCCCTGAACACTGAAGCTTTCTTT

v_gene: TRBV29-1
j_gene: TRBJ2-7
abundance: few
d_gene: NA
CDR3aa: CSSRTATLTYEQYF
CDR3nt: TGCAGCTCGCGGACAGCGACACTTACCTACGAGCAGTACTTC

v_gene: TRBV20-1
j_gene: TRBJ2-5
abundance: medium-sized
d_gene: NA
CDR3aa: CSAMGWGETQYF
CDR3nt: TGCAGTGCTATGGGTTGGGGAGAGACCCAGTACTTC

v_gene: TRBV7-8
j_gene: TRBJ1-5
abundance: many
d_gene: NA
CDR3aa: CASSLLGGPPQHF
CDR3nt: TGTGCCAGCAGCTTACTTGGAGGCCCACCCCAGCATTTT

v_gene: TRBV4-1
j_gene: TRBJ2-1
abundance: medium-sized
d_gene: TRBD2
CDR3aa: CASSRPASGGNEQFF
CDR3nt: TGCGCCAGCAGCCGACCAGCTAGCGGGGGCAATGAGCAGTTCTTC

v_gene: TRBV19
j_gene: TRBJ2-7
abundance: many
d_gene: NA
CDR3aa: CASSTGNEQYF
CDR3nt: TGTGCCAGTAGTACCGGGAACGAGCAGTACTTC

v_gene: TRBV5-1
j_gene: TRBJ2-4
abundance: medium-sized
d_gene: TRBD1
CDR3aa: CASSSGQGADIQYF
CDR3nt: TGCGCCAGCAGCTCCGGACAGGGGGCAGACATTCAGTACTTC

v_gene: TRBV7-6
j_gene: TRBJ1-5
abundance: many
d_gene: NA
CDR3aa: CASSLGAGFSNQPQHF
CDR3nt: TGTGCCAGCAGCTTGGGGGCGGGGTTCAGCAATCAGCCCCAGCATTTT

v_gene: TRBV18
j_gene: TRBJ2-3
abundance: few
d_gene: TRBD2
CDR3aa: CASSPTSGRSTDTQYF
CDR3nt: TGTGCCAGCTCACCAACTAGCGGGAGGAGCACAGATACGCAGTATTTT

v_gene: TRBV15
j_gene: TRBJ2-3
abundance: medium-sized
d_gene: TRBD2
CDR3aa: CATSKRRLAGADTQYF
CDR3nt: TGTGCCACCAGCAAACGTAGACTAGCGGGGGCAGATACGCAGTATTTT

v_gene: TRBV27
j_gene: TRBJ2-7
abundance: medium-sized
d_gene: TRBD1
CDR3aa: CASGQGTYEQYF
CDR3nt: TGTGCCAGCGGACAGGGGACCTACGAGCAGTACTTC

v_gene: TRBV5-5
j_gene: TRBJ1-1
abundance: many
d_gene: NA
CDR3aa: CASSLASGYTEAFF
CDR3nt: TGTGCCAGCAGCTTGGCTTCGGGTTACACTGAAGCTTTCTTT

v_gene: TRBV7-9
j_gene: TRBJ2-2
abundance: medium-sized
d_gene: NA
CDR3aa: CASSPRSGRNTGELFF
CDR3nt: TGTGCCAGCAGCCCCCGCTCTGGCAGAAACACCGGGGAGCTGTTTTTT

v_gene: TRBV12-3/TRBV12-4
j_gene: TRBJ2-7
abundance: many
d_gene: TRBD2
CDR3aa: CASSFSSGHYEQYF
CDR3nt: TGTGCCAGCAGTTTCTCTAGCGGGCACTACGAGCAGTACTTC

v_gene: TRBV29-1
j_gene: TRBJ2-1
abundance: few
d_gene: TRBD1
CDR3aa: CSVGTVEDEQFF
CDR3nt: TGCAGCGTGGGGACAGTCGAGGATGAGCAGTTCTTC

v_gene: TRBV7-8
j_gene: TRBJ1-2
abundance: medium-sized
d_gene: TRBD1
CDR3aa: CASSLSPGQGPGYTF
CDR3nt: TGTGCCAGCAGCTTATCGCCGGGACAGGGTCCTGGCTACACCTTC

v_gene: TRBV27
j_gene: TRBJ2-7
abundance: many
d_gene: NA
CDR3aa: CAAGYASYEQYF
CDR3nt: TGTGCCGCAGGGTACGCTTCCTACGAGCAGTACTTC

v_gene: TRBV7-6
j_gene: TRBJ2-3
abundance: medium-sized
d_gene: NA
CDR3aa: CASSLRVGPFTDTQYF
CDR3nt: TGTGCCAGCAGCTTAAGGGTGGGGCCTTTCACAGATACGCAGTATTTT

v_gene: TRBV6-1
j_gene: TRBJ1-5
abundance: few
d_gene: NA
CDR3aa: CASSGDVSSNQPQHF
CDR3nt: TGTGCCAGCAGCGGGGACGTTTCTAGCAATCAGCCCCAGCATTTT